The sample holds a few counts of the clone carrying this T cell receptor (beta chain). This sample was included in a study of early T cells in non-severe SARS-CoV-2 infection. Individual cDNA molecules received unique molecular identifiers. TCRdb ran MiXCR on the 5' RACE reads and lists one entry per CDR3 protein. The repertoire has about 47,000 distinct CDR3 sequences, approximately 11% of them found once; the top ten carry about 13%. V dropped 0 bases and J dropped 2 bases, with 16 bases sitting between them. The CDR3 consists of 17 residues. Germline-derived CDR1 and CDR2 are SGHAT and FQNNGV. This receptor was identified in an adult who was a healthcare worker with PCR-confirmed SARS-CoV-2 infection or an uninfected control (not recorded which). The chain combines TRBV11-2 with TRBJ2-5; D is ambiguous. The specimen sequenced was whole blood. The CDR3 coding sequence is TGTGCCAGCAGCTTAGAGGCCGTGGTCAGTTTACAAGAGACCCAGTACTTC. This encodes CASSLEAVVSLQETQYF. Filled out from reference TRBV11-2 and TRBJ2-5, the complete variable domain reads EAGVAQSPRYKIIEKRQSVAFWCNPISGHATLYWYQQILGQGPKLLIQFQNNGVVDDSQLPKDRFSAERLKGVDSTLKIQPAKLEDSAVYLCASSLEAVVSLQETQYFGPGTRLLVL.